This T cell receptor beta chain is from a study of T cell responses to AZD1222 COVID-19 vaccine. Study-level points and caveats: Mostly white British, mostly female donors; authors suggested clonal diversity may be underestimated. Compared with day 0, the breadth and depth of the Spike-specific TCR repertoire rose significantly after two doses of AZD1222.

About this clone: Its target is unknown.

This CDR3 region has 17 residues. V lost 3 bases, J lost 0 bases, and 11 bases stayed unmatched. From germline, CDR1 is DFQATT and CDR2 SNEGSKA (reference sequence). Using immunoSEQ multiplex PCR, the repertoire was profiled, and TCRdb retains in-frame clones only, with some absent. The profile shows approximately 120,000 clones, about 87% of them singletons. The receptor was derived from an adult in good health. The V and J genes are TRBV20-1 and TRBJ1-5, with 7 bases that match TRBD1. The input for sequencing was peripheral blood, taken on day 0 of AZD1222 vaccination. This CDR3 reads CSASWGQRIYSNQPQHF. The CDR3 coding sequence is TGCAGTGCTAGTTGGGGACAGAGAATCTATAGCAATCAGCCCCAGCATTTT.